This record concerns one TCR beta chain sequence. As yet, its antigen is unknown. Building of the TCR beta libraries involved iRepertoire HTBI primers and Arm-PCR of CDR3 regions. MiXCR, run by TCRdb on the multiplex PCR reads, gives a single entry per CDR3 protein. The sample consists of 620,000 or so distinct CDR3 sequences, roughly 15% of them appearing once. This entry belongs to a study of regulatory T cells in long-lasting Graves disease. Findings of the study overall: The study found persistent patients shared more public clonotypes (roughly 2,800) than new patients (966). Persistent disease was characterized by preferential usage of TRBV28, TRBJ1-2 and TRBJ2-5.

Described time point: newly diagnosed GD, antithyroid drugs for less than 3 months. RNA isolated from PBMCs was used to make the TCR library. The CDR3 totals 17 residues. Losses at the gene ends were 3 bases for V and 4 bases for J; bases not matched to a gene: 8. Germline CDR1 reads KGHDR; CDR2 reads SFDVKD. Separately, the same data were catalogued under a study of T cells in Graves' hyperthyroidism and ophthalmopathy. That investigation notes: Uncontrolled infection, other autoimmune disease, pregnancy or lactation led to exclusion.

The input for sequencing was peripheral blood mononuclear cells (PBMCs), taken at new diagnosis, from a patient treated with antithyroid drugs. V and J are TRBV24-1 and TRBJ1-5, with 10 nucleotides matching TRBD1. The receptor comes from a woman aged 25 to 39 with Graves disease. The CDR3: CATSDRQGAPKNQPQHF. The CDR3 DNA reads TGTGCCACCAGTGATAGACAGGGGGCTCCGAAAAATCAGCCCCAGCATTTT.